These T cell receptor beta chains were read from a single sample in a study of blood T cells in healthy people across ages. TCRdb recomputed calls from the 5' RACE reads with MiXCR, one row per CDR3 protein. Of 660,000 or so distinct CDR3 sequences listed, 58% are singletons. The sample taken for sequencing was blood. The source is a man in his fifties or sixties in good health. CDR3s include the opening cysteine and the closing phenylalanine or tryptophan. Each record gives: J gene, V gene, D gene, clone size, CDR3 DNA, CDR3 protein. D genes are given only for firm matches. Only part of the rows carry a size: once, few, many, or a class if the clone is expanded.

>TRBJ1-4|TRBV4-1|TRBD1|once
TGCGCCAGCAGCCAAGGACAGGGGAGAGCTAATGAAAAACTGTTTTTT
CASSQGQGRANEKLFF
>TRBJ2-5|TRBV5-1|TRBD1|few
TGCGCCAGCTACACGGGACAGGCGGGGGAGACCCAGTACTTC
CASYTGQAGETQYF
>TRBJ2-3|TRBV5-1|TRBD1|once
TGCGCCAGCAGCTCCTCGACAGGGCCAGATACGCAGTATTTT
CASSSSTGPDTQYF
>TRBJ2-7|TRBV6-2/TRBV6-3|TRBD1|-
TGTGCCAGCATCGGGACAGGGGGCCACGAGCAGTACTTC
CASIGTGGHEQYF
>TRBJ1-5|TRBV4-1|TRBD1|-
TGCGCCAGCAGCCAAGACGGACAGGGGAAAAAGCCCCAGCATTTT
CASSQDGQGKKPQHF
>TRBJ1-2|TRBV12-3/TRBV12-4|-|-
TGTGCCAGCGCGCTAGATAACCAGAACTATGGCTACACCTTC
CASALDNQNYGYTF
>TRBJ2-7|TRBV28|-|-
TGTGCCACCCTCGTGGGGCGCCCTCCCTACGAGCAGTACTTC
CATLVGRPPYEQYF
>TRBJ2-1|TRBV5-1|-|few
TGCGCCAGCAGCTTGGGGTGGAGCTCCTACAATGAGCAGTTCTTC
CASSLGWSSYNEQFF
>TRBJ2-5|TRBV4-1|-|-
TGCGCCAGCAGCTCTCACCCCCAAGAGACCCAGTACTTC
CASSSHPQETQYF
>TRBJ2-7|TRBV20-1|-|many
TGCAGTGCCAGAGACAGTCCCTACGAGCAGTACTTC
CSARDSPYEQYF
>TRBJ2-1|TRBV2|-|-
TGTGCCAGCAGGACCGGGTGGTCGTTGGGTGACAATGAGCAGTTCTTC
CASRTGWSLGDNEQFF
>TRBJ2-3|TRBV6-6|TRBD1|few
TGTGCCAGCAGTTACTCGGGACAGGGGTCAGATACGCAGTATTTT
CASSYSGQGSDTQYF
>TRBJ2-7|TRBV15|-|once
TGTGCCACCAGCAGAGGGGGGGCCTCTAGGGCCTACGAGCAGTACTTC
CATSRGGASRAYEQYF
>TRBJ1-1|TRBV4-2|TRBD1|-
TGTGCCAGCAGCCGGCAGGGGGAGAACACTGAAGCTTTCTTT
CASSRQGENTEAFF
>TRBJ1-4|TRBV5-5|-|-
TGTGCCAGCAGCTTCCTGACGGACGCAACTAATGAAAAACTGTTTTTT
CASSFLTDATNEKLFF